These 17 T cell receptor beta chains were sequenced from one sample in a study of STAT5B mutations in CD4+ large granular lymphocyte leukemia. Some clones are missing from TCRdb's copy, which holds only in-frame ones; the method was immunoSEQ multiplex PCR. The data hold roughly 25,000 clones, with about 70% observed a single time. The source material was CD4+ T cells from blood buffy coats. These receptors came from a human donor in good health.

In DNA, the CDR3 is TGTGCCAGCAGCGTCGACGGCGATTCGTATAATTCACCCCTCCACTTT. Protein: CASSVDGDSYNSPLHF. V usage is TRBV9 and J usage is TRBJ1-6; D is ambiguous. This CDR3 has 16 residues. V gave up 2 bases and J gave up 4 bases, with 13 bases separating them. Germline CDR1 SGDLS, CDR2 YYNGEE.

This chain connects TRBV5-1 to TRBJ2-3; D may be TRBD2 (7 bases). The germline gives CDR1 SGHRS, CDR2 YFSETQ. The CDR3 runs 17 residues. V was pared by 1 base and J by 3 bases, with 18 bases between. CDR3 DNA sequence: TGCGCCAGCAGCTTGACCCTAGGGGGGGGTGTTACAGATACGCAGTATTTT. This gives the protein CASSLTLGGGVTDTQYF.

V usage is TRBV11-1 and J usage is TRBJ2-1; TRBD1 agrees at 7 bases. CDR1 is SGHAT and CDR2 is FQDESV in the germline V gene (reference sequence). The J segment lost 6 bases and the V segment lost 7 bases, leaving 3 bases of the junction unmatched. This CDR3 spans 12 amino acids. This CDR3 reads CASIGQVNEQFF. DNA of the CDR3: TGTGCCAGCATCGGACAGGTCAATGAGCAGTTCTTC.

This chain joins TRBV15 and TRBJ2-1; 9 bases map to TRBD1. V dropped 3 bases and J dropped 7; count of bases not matched to a gene: 10. Germline V lookup: CDR1 LNHNV, CDR2 YYDKDF (reference sequence). The CDR3 is 16 residues long. The CDR3 region has the DNA TGTGCCACCAGCAGGGTGCGGACAGGGGCTAAGAATGAGCAGTTCTTC. Its protein is CATSRVRTGAKNEQFF.

This clone was counted between two and nine times. The chain is built from TRBV19 and TRBJ1-4, with D hard to call. CDR3 size: 13 residues. CDR1 is LNHDA, CDR2 SQIVND, per germline (reference sequence). The V end was cut by 6 bases, the J end by 7 bases, with 12 bases between. CDR3 in amino acids: CASSGNSGEKLFF. CDR3 nucleotides: TGTGCCAGTAGCGGGAACAGTGGTGAAAAACTGTTTTTT.

This sequence joins TRBV7-9 and TRBJ2-6; 9 bases line up with TRBD1. The V and J ends lost 7 bases and 0 bases, in that order; junction bases with no gene match: 13. Per germline, CDR1 SEHNR and CDR2 FQNEAQ (reference sequence). CDR3 length: 19 residues. For the CDR3, the DNA is TGTGCCAGCACCATAACCACCGGGACAGGGAACTCTGGGGCCAACGTCCTGACTTTC. Protein product: CASTITTGTGNSGANVLTF.

This clone showed up just a few times. The V and J genes are TRBV9 and TRBJ2-2; 12 nucleotides agree with TRBD2. CDR3 length equals 15 residues. J gave up 4 bases and V 3 bases, and 1 base lay outside the gene matches. Germline V gene lookup returns CDR1 SGDLS and CDR2 YYNGEE. The DNA of the CDR3 is TGTGCCAGCAGCGGACTAGCGGGAGCCACCGGGGAGCTGTTTTTT. This gives the protein CASSGLAGATGELFF.

The rearrangement links TRBV10-3 to TRBJ2-1; D gene ambiguous. Germline CDR1 is ENHRY and CDR2 is SYGVKD. The ends were cut back, 3 bases at V and 4 bases at J, with 4 bases in the middle. The CDR3 has 12 residues. The CDR3 DNA follows: TGTGCCATCAGTGATTGGTACAATGAGCAGTTCTTC. This sequence encodes CAISDWYNEQFF.

The genes are TRBV19 and TRBJ1-3; D unresolved. The germline CDR1 and CDR2 sequences are LNHDA and SQIVND (reference sequence). Trimming pared 6 bases from V and 0 bases from J, leaving 9 bases between. The CDR3 is made up of 14 amino acids. The CDR3 region is CASRSASSGNTIYF. CDR3 in DNA: TGTGCCAGTAGGTCCGCTAGCTCTGGAAACACCATATATTTT.

This chain links TRBV6-1 with TRBJ1-1, with a possible D match to TRBD1 (6 bases). The length of the CDR3 is 15 residues. V was shortened by 5 bases and J by 0 bases, with 13 bases between the two germline ends. The germline V gene encodes CDR1 MNHNS and CDR2 SASEGT. CDR3 residues: CASSTRTAMNTEAFF. DNA for the CDR3: TGTGCCAGCAGTACCCGGACAGCCATGAACACTGAAGCTTTCTTT.

The chain uses TRBV30 and TRBJ2-1; 7 bases are a match to TRBD2. There are 13 residues in the CDR3. Trimming took 1 base from V and 10 from J; bases not matched to a gene: 7. In germline, CDR1 is GTSNPN, CDR2 SVGIG (reference sequence). The CDR3 nucleotides are TGTGCCTGGAGTGAAAGCCGGGAGGAAGAGCAGTTCTTC. Residues: CAWSESREEEQFF.

In its sample, this clone was seen a few times. This chain links TRBV9 with TRBJ1-2; 9 nucleotides line up with TRBD1. The CDR3 has 14 amino acids. V was pared by 4 bases and J by 7 bases, with 8 bases of the junction left unmatched. Germline lookup yields CDR1 SGDLS and CDR2 YYNGEE. The CDR3 loop reads CASSPRDRETGYTF. In DNA form, the CDR3 reads TGTGCCAGCAGCCCCCGGGACAGGGAAACTGGCTACACCTTC.

The rearrangement links TRBV7-8 to TRBJ1-5, with D unclear. CDR1 and CDR2 from the germline V gene are SGHVS and FQNEAQ. The length of the CDR3 is 12 residues. V was trimmed by 3 bases and J by 7 bases, leaving 7 bases between them. CDR3 loop: CASSLFGQPQHF. The CDR3 bases are TGTGCCAGCAGCTTGTTTGGACAGCCCCAGCATTTT.

The chain uses TRBV7-2 and TRBJ2-5, with D hard to call. Trimming stripped 3 bases from V and 2 bases from J, with 7 bases between. The CDR3 is 13 residues long. Germline loops: CDR1 SGHTA, CDR2 FQGNSA. DNA for the CDR3: TGTGCCAGCAGCTTGGTACTACAAGAGACCCAGTACTTC. Its protein product is CASSLVLQETQYF.

This rearrangement joins TRBV11-1 to TRBJ1-1, with 12 nucleotides matching TRBD1. J lost 5 bases, V lost 5 bases, and 9 bases had no gene match. CDR1 is SGHAT, CDR2 FQDESV, per germline (reference sequence). This CDR3 has 16 amino acids. The CDR3 nucleotides read TGTGCCAGCAGCCAATGGGACAGGGGGCTGGGTACTGAAGCTTTCTTT. Residues: CASSQWDRGLGTEAFF. The variable domain in full, completed from reference TRBV11-1 and TRBJ1-1, reads EAEVAQSPRYKITEKSQAVAFWCDPISGHATLYWYRQILGQGPELLVQFQDESVVDDSQLPKDRFSAERLKGVDSTLKIQPAELGDSAMYLCASSQWDRGLGTEAFFGQGTRLTVV.

This sequence joins TRBV30 and TRBJ1-5, with unresolved D. The ends were cut back, 0 bases at V and 11 bases at J, with 17 bases in the middle. The germline V gene has CDR1 GTSNPN and CDR2 SVGIG (reference sequence). CDR3 length: 14 amino acids. CDR3 region: CAWSVGLSELAQHF. DNA of the CDR3: TGTGCCTGGAGTGTAGGCCTGAGCGAGTTAGCCCAGCATTTT.

The V and J genes are TRBV6-1 and TRBJ1-3; D is unclear. The germline gives CDR1 MNHNS, CDR2 SASEGT. This CDR3 comprises 14 residues. Trimming cost V 2 bases and J 7 bases, with 12 bases left between them. The CDR3 here is CASSELYSLNTIYF. The CDR3 DNA follows: TGTGCCAGCAGTGAACTCTACAGCCTGAACACCATATATTTT.